The 29 T cell receptor beta chains given below trace back to one sample, sequenced in a study of radiation and T cells in renal cell carcinoma. As for time point: blood 2 weeks post-SBRT. Treatment reported: 15 Gy SBRT to primary tumor, nephrectomy 4 weeks later. Using immunoSEQ multiplex PCR, the repertoire was profiled, and TCRdb retains in-frame clones only, with some absent. The table shows almost 50,000 clones, with 80% occurring only once. Sequencing used blood, obtained from a patient whose treatment included radiotherapy and nephrectomy. Every receptor here comes from a woman in her sixties or seventies with renal cell carcinoma.

V is TRBV4-2 and J is TRBJ1-1; perhaps TRBD1 as D (6 bases). The CDR3 runs to 16 residues. The germline CDR1 and CDR2 sequences are LGHNA and YNFKEQ. V was shortened by 0 bases and J by 0 bases, with 11 bases between the two germline ends. CDR3 sequence reads: CASSQEGARVNTEAFF. The CDR3 DNA follows: TGTGCCAGCAGCCAAGAGGGGGCGCGGGTGAACACTGAAGCTTTCTTT.

The V and J genes are TRBV4-3 and TRBJ2-7, with 8 bases identical to TRBD2. Per the germline V gene, CDR1 is LGHNA and CDR2 is YSLEER. The CDR3 covers 18 residues. V lost 0 bases to trimming and J lost 0 bases; unmatched junction nucleotides: 10. The CDR3 region has the DNA TGCGCCAGCAGCCAAGAGGCGGATCGGGAGGGGAGCTCCTACGAGCAGTACTTC. This sequence encodes CASSQEADREGSSYEQYF.

The gene calls are TRBV19 and TRBJ1-4, with D tentatively TRBD1 (5 bases). This CDR3 region has 17 residues. Trimming left V 3 bases short and J 0 bases short, with 14 bases between. The germline gives CDR1 LNHDA, CDR2 SQIVND (reference sequence). CDR3 bases: TGTGCCAGTAGTATGCTAGGGGATTCACCAACTAATGAAAAACTGTTTTTT. Protein product: CASSMLGDSPTNEKLFF.

The chain carries TRBV18 and TRBJ1-5; TRBD1 matches 7 bases. Germline values: CDR1 KGHSH, CDR2 LQKENI. The CDR3 spans 16 residues. V gave up 1 base and J gave up 3 bases; unmatched junction bases: 6. The CDR3: CASSPQGQDLNQPQHF. The CDR3 DNA follows: TGTGCCAGCTCACCACAAGGACAGGATCTCAATCAGCCCCAGCATTTT. Full variable domain (remainder filled in from reference TRBV18 and TRBJ1-5): NAGVMQNPRHLVRRRGQEARLRCSPMKGHSHVYWYRQLPEEGLKFMVYLQKENIIDESGMPKERFSAEFPKEGPSILRIQQVVRGDSAAYFCASSPQGQDLNQPQHFGDGTRLSIL.

The chain has TRBV29-1 and TRBJ1-2; D gene unclear. This CDR3 spans 11 amino acids. V was pared by 6 bases and J by 2 bases, with 7 bases between. CDR1 and CDR2 from the germline V gene are SQVTM and ANQGSEA. The CDR3 is CSVGKNYGYTF. Here the CDR3 DNA reads TGCAGCGTGGGTAAGAACTATGGCTACACCTTC.

The sample holds a few counts of this clone. The J gene is TRBJ1-4, the V gene TRBV18; no clear D. The V end lost 0 bases, the J end lost 8 bases, and 10 bases lay between the germline ends. The CDR3 spans 14 residues. CDR1 and CDR2 from the germline V gene are KGHSH and LQKENI. CDR3 region: CASSPPSLKEKLFF. CDR3 DNA sequence: TGTGCCAGCTCACCACCGAGTTTGAAAGAAAAACTGTTTTTT.

This chain connects TRBV5-1 to TRBJ2-3; 7 bases agree with TRBD2. Unmatched junction bases numbered 10, after V lost 1 base and J lost 2 bases. CDR1 SGHRS and CDR2 YFSETQ come from the germline V gene. The CDR3 spans 17 residues. CDR3 nucleotide sequence: TGCGCCAGCAGCTTGCGGCCTAGCGGAGGCGACACAGATACGCAGTATTTT. Its protein product is CASSLRPSGGDTDTQYF.

This clone has a single count. V is TRBV7-9 and J is TRBJ1-1; a possible D gene is TRBD1 (5 bases). The germline gives CDR1 SEHNR, CDR2 FQNEAQ (reference sequence). V gave up 2 bases and J gave up 1 base, with 11 bases separating them. CDR3 length equals 15 residues. This CDR3 reads CASSLTPGRNTEAFF. The CDR3 DNA follows: TGTGCCAGCAGCTTAACGCCAGGGAGGAACACTGAAGCTTTCTTT.

The genes are TRBV5-5 and TRBJ1-5; D is unclear. CDR3 size: 16 residues. The ends were cut back, 4 bases at V and 5 bases at J, with 19 bases in the middle. CDR1 SGHKS and CDR2 YYEKEE come from the germline V gene (reference sequence). CDR3: CASSPLGSRVDQPQHF. The DNA for the CDR3 is TGTGCCAGCAGCCCCCTCGGGAGTCGGGTGGATCAGCCCCAGCATTTT.

This clone was detected a few times. The rearrangement links TRBV2 to TRBJ2-3; 10 positions match TRBD2. Germline lookup yields CDR1 SNHLY and CDR2 FYNNEI. Trimming at V came to 7 bases and at J to 0 bases, leaving 4 bases not matched to a gene. There are 15 residues in the CDR3. CDR3 region: CASTLGLASTDTQYF. CDR3 DNA: TGTGCCAGCACCTTGGGACTAGCGAGCACAGATACGCAGTATTTT.

The rearrangement links TRBV5-1 to TRBJ2-7; D possibly corresponds to TRBD2 (5 bases). CDR1 is SGHRS, CDR2 YFSETQ, per germline. The CDR3 extends over 15 amino acids. Trimming pared 0 bases from V and 2 bases from J, leaving 12 bases between. The CDR3 DNA reads TGCGCCAGCAGCTTGGGAGGGCTTAGTCCCTACGAGCAGTACTTC. It specifies CASSLGGLSPYEQYF. Complete variable domain (other parts from reference TRBV5-1 and TRBJ2-7): KAGVTQTPRYLIKTRGQQVTLSCSPISGHRSVSWYQQTPGQGLQFLFEYFSETQRNKGNFPGRFSGRQFSNSRSEMNVSTLELGDSALYLCASSLGGLSPYEQYFGPGTRLTVT.

V is TRBV2 and J is TRBJ2-2; D gene ambiguous. CDR3 length equals 13 residues. Trimming removed 6 bases from V and 0 bases from J, with 5 bases in between. Per germline, CDR1 SNHLY and CDR2 FYNNEI. Here the CDR3 DNA reads TGTGCCAGCAGGCGGTCGAACACCGGGGAGCTGTTTTTT. Translation gives CASRRSNTGELFF.

This chain joins TRBV6-5 and TRBJ2-1; D is possibly TRBD2 (6 bases). V lost 7 bases and J 4 bases, leaving 17 bases between the germline ends. The length of the CDR3 is 15 residues. Germline lookup yields CDR1 MNHEY and CDR2 SVGAGI. The CDR3 coding sequence is TGTGCCAGCACCAAGGCGCTAGCGACATACAATGAGCAGTTCTTC. This gives the protein CASTKALATYNEQFF.

The chain recombines TRBV27 with TRBJ2-1; TRBD2 agrees at 11 bases. The CDR3 has 14 residues. Unmatched junction bases numbered 5, after V lost 7 bases and J lost 6 bases. Germline V CDR1 and CDR2: MNHEY, SMNVEV (reference sequence). As DNA, the CDR3 is TGTGCCAGCACACGTAGCGGGGGGGCCAATGAGCAGTTCTTC. This translates into CASTRSGGANEQFF.

The rearrangement joins TRBV11-1 to TRBJ2-1; D not resolved. The CDR3 extends over 14 amino acids. Trimming cost V 5 bases and J 8 bases, with 16 bases left between them. Germline CDR1 reads SGHAT; CDR2 reads FQDESV (reference sequence). CDR3 loop: CASSGKGLSDEQFF. The CDR3 DNA reads TGTGCCAGCAGCGGAAAGGGTCTAAGTGATGAGCAGTTCTTC.

The chain recombines TRBV21-1 with TRBJ2-4; the D segment call TRBD1 is taken from the table without a DNA check. TRBV21-1 has pseudogene status. The CDR3 length is 16 residues. Written as DNA, the CDR3 is TGTGCCAGCAGCTCTTGGGACAGGGAGGGCAAAAACATTCAGTACTTC. This gives the protein CASSSWDREGKNIQYF.

This rearrangement joins TRBV19 to TRBJ1-5, with a tentative D call TRBD1 (6 bases). The CDR3 spans 14 residues. V lost 9 bases and J 2 bases, leaving 14 bases between the germline ends. The germline CDR1 and CDR2 sequences are LNHDA and SQIVND (reference sequence). The CDR3 is CASNRVYGNQPQHF. CDR3 nucleotide sequence: TGTGCCAGCAACAGGGTTTATGGCAATCAGCCCCAGCATTTT.

This chain uses TRBV2 with TRBJ1-1; the match to TRBD1 covers 7 bases. The CDR3 totals 12 residues. J gave up 4 bases and V 8 bases, and 4 bases lay outside the gene matches. Germline V gene sequence: CDR1 SNHLY, CDR2 FYNNEI. CDR3 region: CASWQGGTEAFF. As DNA, the CDR3 is TGTGCCAGCTGGCAGGGGGGCACTGAAGCTTTCTTT.

This clone was picked up a small number of times. V is TRBV5-6 and J is TRBJ2-7; D is possibly TRBD1 (5 bases). Per the germline V gene, CDR1 is SGHDT and CDR2 is YYEEEE. This CDR3 contains 13 residues. V was pared by 0 bases and J by 5 bases, with 9 bases between. CDR3 residues: CASSLVRANEQYF. DNA for the CDR3: TGTGCCAGCAGCTTGGTCAGGGCCAACGAGCAGTACTTC.

The rearrangement joins TRBV4-1 to TRBJ2-1; a possible D gene is TRBD1 (5 bases). V lost 0 bases to trimming and J lost 6 bases, with 15 bases between them. This CDR3 has 16 amino acids. Germline lookup yields CDR1 MGHRA and CDR2 YSYEKL. CDR3: CASSQEAATGFNEQFF. DNA of the CDR3: TGCGCCAGCAGCCAAGAGGCAGCTACAGGTTTCAATGAGCAGTTCTTC.

The rearrangement links TRBV18 to TRBJ2-3; either TRBD1 or TRBD2 may supply D (5 bases each). This CDR3 is 17 amino acids long. V was cut by 3 bases and J by 3 bases, with 19 bases left in between. Germline CDR1 reads KGHSH; CDR2 reads LQKENI. CDR3 protein: CASSPYIRDGATDTQYF. The CDR3 DNA reads TGTGCCAGCTCACCGTATATCCGGGACGGGGCTACAGATACGCAGTATTTT.

In this sample, this clone turned up a few times. The gene calls are TRBV27 and TRBJ2-7; 8 bases fit TRBD1. CDR3 length: 15 amino acids. CDR1 is MNHEY and CDR2 is SMNVEV in the germline V gene (reference sequence). Losses at the gene ends were 5 bases for V and 0 bases for J; bases not matched to a gene: 6. This chain's CDR3 is CASSRKGQASYEQYF. The CDR3 DNA reads as TGTGCCAGCAGTCGAAAGGGACAGGCCTCCTACGAGCAGTACTTC.

This rearrangement joins TRBV30 to TRBJ1-2; 10 nucleotides align to TRBD1. Germline assignment: CDR1 GTSNPN and CDR2 SVGIG (reference sequence). With 2 bases clipped from V and 7 bases from J, the junction kept 7 bases outside the gene matches. This CDR3 is 14 amino acids long. CDR3 sequence: CAWSRDRGGRGYTF. The CDR3 DNA is TGTGCCTGGAGTCGGGACAGGGGAGGACGTGGCTACACCTTC.

The J gene is TRBJ2-7, the V gene TRBV15; D is perhaps TRBD2 (6 bases). The germline gives CDR1 LNHNV, CDR2 YYDKDF (reference sequence). The CDR3 is 14 residues long. V lost 0 bases, J lost 6 bases, and 12 bases lay in between. CDR3 amino acids: CATSRELLGGEQYF. DNA of the CDR3: TGTGCCACCAGCAGAGAATTATTGGGAGGCGAGCAGTACTTC.

The J gene is TRBJ2-3, the V gene TRBV11-2; 7 nucleotides line up with TRBD2. The CDR3 has 18 amino acids. CDR1 SGHAT and CDR2 FQNNGV come from the germline V gene. Losses at the gene ends were 5 bases for V and 1 base for J; bases not matched to a gene: 15. This chain's CDR3 is CASSRGLGNPSGTDTQYF. The CDR3 coding sequence is TGTGCCAGCAGCCGCGGACTAGGGAACCCTAGTGGCACAGATACGCAGTATTTT.

This chain uses TRBV28 with TRBJ1-5; perhaps TRBD1 as D (5 bases). This CDR3 region has 15 residues. CDR1 and CDR2 from the germline V gene are MDHEN and SYDVKM. V lost 1 base and J 2 bases, leaving 9 bases between the germline ends. The CDR3 bases are TGTGCCAGCAGTTTATCGGGGGTTGGCAATCAGCCCCAGCATTTT. As protein: CASSLSGVGNQPQHF.

V usage is TRBV7-2 and J usage is TRBJ2-3; the match to TRBD2 covers 10 bases. This CDR3 contains 16 residues. The ends lost 7 bases at V and 6 bases at J; junction bases unmatched: 13. The germline V gene encodes CDR1 SGHTA and CDR2 FQGNSA. The CDR3 DNA follows: TGTGCCAGCACCCCCCGGGGAGCGGGGGGGCTGGATACGCAGTATTTT. Translation gives CASTPRGAGGLDTQYF.

This chain joins TRBV19 and TRBJ1-2, with D possibly matching TRBD1 (5 bases). The CDR3 contains 13 residues. V gave up 4 bases and J gave up 8 bases, with 14 bases separating them. From germline, CDR1 is LNHDA and CDR2 SQIVND (reference sequence). The CDR3 coding sequence is TGTGCCAGTAGTACAACCGGGACGGAGGGCTACACCTTC. Translated, it gives CASSTTGTEGYTF.

The gene calls are TRBV4-2 and TRBJ1-3, with TRBD1 matching over 7 bases. The CDR3 sequence is 17 residues long. V shed 1 base and J 2 bases; nucleotides not matched to a gene: 8. Germline loops: CDR1 LGHNA, CDR2 YNFKEQ. CDR3 loop: CASSQATGPSAGNTIYF. The CDR3, as DNA: TGTGCCAGCAGCCAAGCGACAGGGCCTAGCGCTGGAAACACCATATATTTT.